The T cell receptor (beta chain) under discussion was sequenced for a study of blood T cell repertoires in COVID-19. In the original analysis: Nucleated cell counts were estimated from reference gene primer amplification. The repertoire was sequenced with immunoSEQ multiplex PCR; TCRdb's copy has only in-frame clones and lacks some. That table supplies the V and J calls and clone size; D and trimming were determined from the DNA. The sample has about 250,000 clones, over 75% seen once. Germline CDR1 is SGHTA and CDR2 is FQGNSA. The V end was cut by 6 bases, the J end by 0 bases, with 7 bases between. The CDR3 runs to 13 residues. Adults between about 18 and 95 years of age took part from more than 20 US areas.

Material: PBMCs or T cells enriched from blood (not recorded which). This receptor was obtained from a woman aged 50 to 65 with acute COVID-19. The chain has TRBV7-2 and TRBJ2-3; D gene ambiguous. CDR3 region: CASSQASTDTQYF. The CDR3 region has the DNA TGTGCCAGCAGTCAAGCCAGCACAGATACGCAGTATTTT.